The 11 T cell receptor beta chains presented below share a single source sample, sequenced in a study of Ad26.COV2.S vaccination and SARS-CoV-2 variants. Treatment here: roughly 20 received Ad26.COV2.S at low or high dose, single or two shots; several received placebo; per-sample allocation not given. Day 63 after the first injection of vaccine or placebo was the sampling time. Repertoires were generated with immunoSEQ multiplex PCR, while TCRdb's copy carries only in-frame clones and drops some. Among under 500,000 clones listed, over 80% were seen once. The sample was peripheral blood, taken in a trial of Ad26.COV2.S vaccine versus placebo. The receptors come from a person aged 18-65 years who received the Ad26.COV2.S COVID-19 vaccine or a placebo.

The CDR3 reads CASSFQLAGGSAYEQYF. The CDR3 DNA reads TGTGCCAGCAGCTTCCAACTAGCGGGGGGCTCCGCCTACGAGCAGTACTTC. The chain joins TRBV11-2 to TRBJ2-7; 12 bases line up with TRBD2. The ends lost 3 bases at V and 2 bases at J; junction bases unmatched: 8. This CDR3 has 17 amino acids. Per germline, CDR1 SGHAT and CDR2 FQNNGV.

This clone was counted once. The rearrangement joins TRBV3-1 (or the pseudogene TRBV3-2) to TRBJ2-5; a weak D match, TRBD2 (5 bases). Germline V CDR1 and CDR2: LGHDT, YNNKEL (reference sequence). The CDR3 sequence is 14 residues long. Trimming took off 4 bases at V and 5 bases at J, with 14 bases between the two ends. The CDR3 loop reads CASSLNGGRETQYF. Here the CDR3 DNA reads TGTGCCAGCAGCCTAAATGGAGGTCGGGAGACCCAGTACTTC.

This CDR3 is CASSQGRGLGRGGELFF. The CDR3 bases are TGCGCCAGCAGCCAAGGGAGAGGGCTAGGCAGGGGCGGGGAGCTGTTTTTT. This chain joins TRBV4-1 and TRBJ2-2, with D perhaps TRBD1 (6 bases). Trimming took 1 base from V and 7 from J, leaving 19 bases between them. CDR1 is MGHRA, CDR2 YSYEKL, per germline. The CDR3 runs to 17 residues.

This rearrangement joins TRBV3-1 (or the pseudogene TRBV3-2) to TRBJ2-1; D is possibly TRBD2 (7 bases). Germline V lookup: CDR1 LGHDT, CDR2 YNNKEL (reference sequence). The CDR3 contains 16 residues. V lost 0 bases, J lost 2 bases, and 11 bases lay in between. CDR3 sequence reads: CASSQDWGGPYNEQFF. The CDR3 bases are TGTGCCAGCAGCCAAGATTGGGGGGGGCCCTACAATGAGCAGTTCTTC.

The genes are TRBV30 and TRBJ2-1; 8 nucleotides match TRBD2. The CDR3 sequence is 14 residues long. Germline V CDR1 and CDR2: GTSNPN, SVGIG (reference sequence). J gave up 5 bases and V 3 bases, and 6 bases lay outside the gene matches. CDR3 region: CAWRGLAGHNEQFF. As DNA, the CDR3 is TGTGCCTGGAGAGGACTAGCCGGACACAATGAGCAGTTCTTC.

J is TRBJ2-2 and V is TRBV7-2, with 7 nucleotides matching TRBD1. The CDR3 length is 17 residues. Germline V gene lookup returns CDR1 SGHTA and CDR2 FQGNSA. Trimming removed 3 bases from V and 1 base from J; junction bases left unmatched: 8. Here the CDR3 DNA reads TGTGCCAGCAGCTTTGCCGGGACAGCTTTGAACACCGGGGAGCTGTTTTTT. Translating gives CASSFAGTALNTGELFF.

The chain employs TRBV7-9 and TRBJ1-3; TRBD1 aligns across 9 bases. J lost 4 bases, V lost 2 bases, and 6 bases had no gene match. Germline-derived CDR1 and CDR2 are SEHNR and FQNEAQ (reference sequence). The CDR3 consists of 16 residues. The DNA for the CDR3 is TGTGCCAGCAGCTTACCCCGGACAGGGGCCGGAAACACCATATATTTT. Protein sequence: CASSLPRTGAGNTIYF.

The chain employs TRBV16 and TRBJ2-2, with 7 bases identical to TRBD1. CDR1 and CDR2 (germline): KGHSY, FQNENV. The length of the CDR3 is 14 residues. V lost 5 bases and J lost 5; bases outside the gene matches: 5. The CDR3: CASSDRAGTGELFF. CDR3 DNA sequence: TGTGCCAGCAGCGACAGGGCAGGGACCGGGGAGCTGTTTTTT.

V is TRBV5-3 and J is TRBJ1-4; D is perhaps TRBD1 (6 bases). TRBV5-3 is identified as an open reading frame with a role that is uncertain. The length of the CDR3 is 13 residues. V was clipped by 9 bases and J by 4 bases, with 13 bases between them. CDR3 loop: CANRRGYNEKLFF. The CDR3, as DNA: TGTGCCAACAGAAGGGGGTATAATGAAAAACTGTTTTTT.

This sequence joins TRBV6-1 and TRBJ1-5; TRBD1 is a possible D gene (5 bases). V was clipped by 0 bases and J by 0 bases, with 9 bases between them. Per germline, CDR1 MNHNS and CDR2 SASEGT. This CDR3 comprises 16 residues. The CDR3 DNA reads as TGTGCCAGCAGTGAAGCCACAGGTTATAGCAATCAGCCCCAGCATTTT. It is translated as CASSEATGYSNQPQHF.

This chain's CDR3 is CSARDIAYEQYF. CDR3 nucleotides: TGCAGCGCCCGCGATATAGCCTACGAGCAGTACTTC. The chain joins TRBV29-1 to TRBJ2-7; D gene ambiguous. CDR1 SQVTM and CDR2 ANQGSEA come from the germline V gene. With 7 bases removed from V and 2 bases from J, the gap between germline ends came to 12 bases. The length of the CDR3 is 12 residues.